This T cell receptor (beta chain) was documented in a study of blood T cell repertoires in COVID-19. Across the whole study: Acute and convalescent COVID-19 specimens originated in the United States, Italy and Spain. The analysed material was cDNA or gDNA that came from T cells, B-cell-depleted T cells, or PBMCs.

V lost 2 bases and J lost 8, with 18 bases in between. Germline CDR1 is MNHEY and CDR2 is SMNVEV (reference sequence). The CDR3 extends over 16 amino acids. It was during active infection that Seattle patients were enrolled and then longitudinally followed. Authors' analysis steps: Nucleated cell number was recorded as an estimate derived from reference gene primer amplification. Clones were read by immunoSEQ multiplex PCR, and TCRdb kept only the in-frame ones, dropping some. V and J calls and clone size are copied from that table; D and trimming were computed from the DNA. There are 150,000 to 200,000 clones in the sample; approximately 95% occur only once, and less than 2% lies in the top ten.

Sequenced sample: peripheral blood. This receptor was obtained from a woman in her sixties with COVID-19, enrolled during active disease. The chain uses TRBV27 and TRBJ1-4; tentatively, D is TRBD1 (6 bases). CDR3 nucleotides: TGTGCCAGCAGTTTAACGGCCCCAGGGGAAGAGGAAAAACTGTTTTTT. Its translation: CASSLTAPGEEEKLFF. Full variable domain (rest looked up from reference TRBV27 and TRBJ1-4): EAQVTQNPRYLITVTGKKLTVTCSQNMNHEYMSWYRQDPGLGLRQIYYSMNVEVTDKGDVPEGYKVSRKEKRNFPLILESPSPNQTSLYFCASSLTAPGEEEKLFFGSGTQLSVL.